These 29 T cell receptor beta chains originate from one sample sequenced in a study of OX40 agonist ivuxolimab in advanced cancers. Using immunoSEQ multiplex PCR, the repertoire was profiled, and TCRdb retains in-frame clones only, with some absent. The sample has 40,000 or so clones; roughly 90% are singletons. The sample consisted of CD4+ or CD8+ T cells sorted from blood, taken in a trial of the OX40 agonist ivuxolimab. These receptors came from an adult with an advanced solid tumor such as melanoma, head and neck, liver or kidney cancer.

The gene calls are TRBV4-3 and TRBJ2-5; 11 bases agree with TRBD1. The V and J ends lost 0 bases and 4 bases, in that order; junction bases with no gene match: 7. CDR3 length: 17 residues. Germline CDR1 LGHNA, CDR2 YSLEER. The CDR3 nucleotides read TGCGCCAGCAGCCAAGATTCCTCCGGGACAGGGGGAGAGACCCAGTACTTC. Translation gives CASSQDSSGTGGETQYF.

The genes are TRBV2 and TRBJ1-6; maybe TRBD1 (6 bases). There are 13 residues in the CDR3. Trimming shortened V by 6 bases and J by 7 bases, and 10 bases separated the two germline ends. The germline V gene encodes CDR1 SNHLY and CDR2 FYNNEI. CDR3: CASSNRDNSPLHF. The CDR3 nucleotides read TGTGCCAGCAGCAACAGGGACAATTCACCCCTCCACTTT.

The rearrangement uses TRBV5-1 and TRBJ1-6; no firm D call. The CDR3 covers 13 residues. V was trimmed by 0 bases and J by 10 bases, leaving 8 bases between them. Germline V gene data show CDR1 as SGHRS and CDR2 as YFSETQ. CDR3 protein: CASSLEGQSPLHF. For the CDR3, the DNA is TGCGCCAGCAGCTTGGAAGGTCAATCACCCCTCCACTTT. Drawing the rest from reference TRBV5-1 and TRBJ1-6, the complete variable domain is KAGVTQTPRYLIKTRGQQVTLSCSPISGHRSVSWYQQTPGQGLQFLFEYFSETQRNKGNFPGRFSGRQFSNSRSEMNVSTLELGDSALYLCASSLEGQSPLHFGNGTRLTVT.

The rearrangement uses TRBV7-6 and TRBJ1-3; no firm D call. The V end lost 5 bases, the J end lost 0 bases, and 14 bases lay between the germline ends. This CDR3 contains 16 residues. CDR1 SGHVS and CDR2 FNYEAQ come from the germline V gene. This chain's CDR3 is CASSPTVVVSGNTIYF. CDR3 nucleotides: TGTGCCAGCAGCCCCACAGTGGTGGTCTCTGGAAACACCATATATTTT. The variable domain in full, completed from reference TRBV7-6 and TRBJ1-3, reads GAGVSQSPRYKVTKRGQDVALRCDPISGHVSLYWYRQALGQGPEFLTYFNYEAQQDKSGLPNDRFSAERPEGSISTLTIQRTEQRDSAMYRCASSPTVVVSGNTIYFGEGSWLTVV.

The chain recombines TRBV7-9 with TRBJ1-1; D possibly corresponds to TRBD1 (6 bases). In germline, CDR1 is SEHNR, CDR2 FQNEAQ (reference sequence). Trimming took 1 base from V and 5 from J, leaving 14 bases between them. The CDR3 contains 15 residues. The CDR3 DNA follows: TGTGCCAGCAGCTTAGAGGGCAGGGGTGGAACTGAAGCTTTCTTT. As protein: CASSLEGRGGTEAFF.

The V gene is TRBV7-2, the J gene TRBJ2-7; TRBD2 aligns across 11 bases. The V and J ends lost 6 bases and 2 bases, in that order; junction bases with no gene match: 6. The CDR3 has 15 residues. The V gene's germline CDR1 is SGHTA and CDR2 FQGNSA. The CDR3 loop is CASRTTSGGPYEQYF. In nucleotides, the CDR3 is TGTGCCAGCAGGACAACTAGCGGGGGCCCCTACGAGCAGTACTTC.

Only one count was recorded for this clone. The rearrangement uses TRBV18 and TRBJ1-6; D is unresolved. In germline, CDR1 is KGHSH, CDR2 LQKENI. Trimming left V 2 bases short and J 10 bases short, with 6 bases between. This CDR3 comprises 12 residues. CDR3 protein: CASSPDRSPLHF. DNA of the CDR3: TGTGCCAGCTCACCAGATCGCTCACCCCTCCACTTT.

The chain joins TRBV7-2 to TRBJ2-7, with 8 bases fitting TRBD1. CDR3 length: 15 residues. V was clipped by 2 bases and J by 6 bases; unmatched bases: 9. The germline V gene encodes CDR1 SGHTA and CDR2 FQGNSA. DNA of the CDR3: TGTGCCAGCAGCTTAACCGGGACAGGCCTTTTCGAGCAGTACTTC. It specifies CASSLTGTGLFEQYF.

The chain is built from TRBV7-9 and TRBJ2-2, with a weak D call TRBD1 (5 bases). With 2 bases removed from V and 4 bases from J, the gap between germline ends came to 8 bases. Germline V gene sequence: CDR1 SEHNR, CDR2 FQNEAQ (reference sequence). There are 14 residues in the CDR3. The DNA for the CDR3 is TGTGCCAGCAGCTTAACAGGTGGCACCGGGGAGCTGTTTTTT. Translation gives CASSLTGGTGELFF.

V is TRBV6-1 and J is TRBJ1-5; 9 positions match TRBD1. Germline assignment: CDR1 MNHNS and CDR2 SASEGT. The J segment lost 5 bases and the V segment lost 11 bases, leaving 4 bases of the junction unmatched. The CDR3 contains 12 residues. CDR3 nucleotides: TGTGCCGGTAGGACAGGGGATCAGCCCCAGCATTTT. This gives the protein CAGRTGDQPQHF.

This rearrangement joins TRBV5-8 to TRBJ1-6; unclear D gene. The CDR3 runs 14 residues. V was trimmed by 1 base and J by 7 bases, leaving 9 bases between them. Germline V gene lookup returns CDR1 SGHTS and CDR2 YDEGEE. CDR3 protein: CASSLNGENSPLHF. The CDR3 DNA is TGTGCCAGCAGCTTGAACGGGGAGAATTCACCCCTCCACTTT.

The chain employs TRBV14 and TRBJ2-3; the D is unclear. CDR3 length: 14 residues. Trimming stripped 2 bases from V and 3 bases from J, with 9 bases between. Per germline, CDR1 SGHDN and CDR2 FVKESK. Here the CDR3 DNA reads TGTGCCAGCAGCCAAAACCCCGGAACAGATACGCAGTATTTT. Protein: CASSQNPGTDTQYF. Complete variable domain (other parts from reference TRBV14 and TRBJ2-3): EAGVTQFPSHSVIEKGQTVTLRCDPISGHDNLYWYRRVMGKEIKFLLHFVKESKQDESGMPNNRFLAERTGGTYSTLKVQPAELEDSGVYFCASSQNPGTDTQYFGPGTRLTVL.

The rearrangement links TRBV11-3 to TRBJ2-1, with 9 bases matching TRBD2. The junction had 1 base not matched to a gene; V was cut back by 3 bases and J by 7 bases. CDR1 SGHNT and CDR2 YENEEA come from the germline V gene. The CDR3 covers 13 residues. The CDR3 nucleotides read TGTGCCAGCAGCTTTAGCGGGGGTAATGAGCAGTTCTTC. Amino acid sequence: CASSFSGGNEQFF.

The chain links TRBV7-9 to TRBJ2-7; TRBD1 might be the D (6 bases). Germline CDR1 is SEHNR and CDR2 is FQNEAQ (reference sequence). The CDR3 runs to 14 residues. V lost 5 bases and J 5 bases, leaving 16 bases between the germline ends. CDR3 amino acids: CASSLQGSIDEQYF. CDR3 DNA sequence: TGTGCCAGCAGCCTCCAGGGGAGCATTGACGAGCAGTACTTC. Drawing the rest from reference TRBV7-9 and TRBJ2-7, the complete variable domain is DTGVSQNPRHKITKRGQNVTFRCDPISEHNRLYWYRQTLGQGPEFLTYFQNEAQLEKSRLLSDRFSAERPKGSFSTLEIQRTEQGDSAMYLCASSLQGSIDEQYFGPGTRLTVT.

Details on this clone: A read error may produce the germline difference seen at one junction end. The rearrangement joins TRBV7-2 to TRBJ1-6; no clear D. Germline V gene data show CDR1 as SGHTA and CDR2 as FQGNSA. The CDR3 is 13 residues long. The CDR3 region is CASSPLLSSPFHF. The CDR3 nucleotides are TGTGCCAGCAGCCCCCTACTTAGTTCACCCTTCCACTTT. The full variable domain, completed using reference TRBV7-2 and TRBJ1-6, is GAGVSQSPSNKVTEKGKDVELRCDPISGHTALYWYRQSLGQGLEFLIYFQGNSAPDKSGLPSDRFSAERTGGSVSTLTIQRTQQEDSAVYLCASSPLLSSPFHFGNGTRLTVT.

The rearrangement uses TRBV6-5 and TRBJ2-7; TRBD1 aligns across 7 bases. Germline CDR1 is MNHEY and CDR2 is SVGAGI. This CDR3 comprises 14 residues. Trimming at V came to 4 bases and at J to 3 bases, leaving 6 bases not matched to a gene. Written as DNA, the CDR3 is TGTGCCAGCAGTTCTTCCAACAGGGGCTACGAGCAGTACTTC. It yields the protein CASSSSNRGYEQYF.

The chain is built from TRBV4-2 and TRBJ2-3; D ambiguous. V was pared by 4 bases and J by 4 bases, with 18 bases between. CDR3 size: 16 residues. CDR1 and CDR2 from the germline V gene are LGHNA and YNFKEQ. The CDR3 sequence: CASSPLGGDKADTQYF. CDR3 in DNA: TGTGCCAGCAGCCCGCTTGGCGGAGACAAAGCAGATACGCAGTATTTT.

In DNA, the CDR3 is TGCAGTGTTCAGGGAGTATATGGCTACACCTTC. Its protein is CSVQGVYGYTF. V gene TRBV20-1 combines with J gene TRBJ1-2; D may be TRBD1 (5 bases). Germline CDR1 is DFQATT and CDR2 is SNEGSKA (reference sequence). The CDR3 contains 11 residues. The ends were cut back, 7 bases at V and 5 bases at J, with 11 bases in the middle.

This sequence joins TRBV10-1 and TRBJ2-1, with D perhaps TRBD1 (6 bases). The CDR3 is 16 amino acids. Trimming took off 3 bases at V and 3 bases at J, with 15 bases between the two ends. CDR1 and CDR2 (germline): WNHNN, SYGVQD (reference sequence). CDR3 protein: CASSDPDRQDYNEQFF. The CDR3 DNA is TGCGCCAGCAGTGACCCCGACAGGCAGGACTACAATGAGCAGTTCTTC.

CDR3 DNA: TGTGCCAGCAGTGAGGGCAGGCCACAAGAGACCCAGTACTTC. Its translation: CASSEGRPQETQYF. This sequence joins TRBV6-1 and TRBJ2-5; D not resolved. The germline V gene has CDR1 MNHNS and CDR2 SASEGT. Deletions cut 3 bases from V and 2 bases from J, with 10 bases between. This CDR3 is built from 14 residues.

The J gene is TRBJ1-1, the V gene TRBV7-9, with D maybe TRBD1 (5 bases). CDR1 and CDR2 (germline): SEHNR, FQNEAQ (reference sequence). V lost 6 bases and J 0 bases, leaving 5 bases between the germline ends. The CDR3 sequence is 12 residues long. CDR3 bases: TGTGCCAGCAGAGGGGTGAACACTGAAGCTTTCTTT. Translating it yields CASRGVNTEAFF. Drawing the rest from reference TRBV7-9 and TRBJ1-1, the complete variable domain is DTGVSQNPRHKITKRGQNVTFRCDPISEHNRLYWYRQTLGQGPEFLTYFQNEAQLEKSRLLSDRFSAERPKGSFSTLEIQRTEQGDSAMYLCASRGVNTEAFFGQGTRLTVV.

V usage is TRBV5-4 and J usage is TRBJ2-7, with D possibly TRBD1 on 6 matching bases. CDR1 and CDR2 (germline): SGHNT, YYREEE (reference sequence). This CDR3 has 16 amino acids. Trimming stripped 2 bases from V and 0 bases from J, with 15 bases between. The CDR3 reads CASSFPGRGHSYEQYF. CDR3 DNA sequence: TGTGCCAGCAGCTTTCCCGGCAGGGGCCACTCCTACGAGCAGTACTTC. Together with reference TRBV5-4 and TRBJ2-7, the CDR3 gives the full variable domain: ETGVTQSPTHLIKTRGQQVTLRCSSQSGHNTVSWYQQALGQGPQFIFQYYREEENGRGNFPPRFSGLQFPNYSSELNVNALELDDSALYLCASSFPGRGHSYEQYFGPGTRLTVT.

The V and J genes are TRBV7-6 and TRBJ2-5; 9 nucleotides match TRBD1. V was clipped by 1 base and J by 4 bases; unmatched bases: 16. Per the germline V gene, CDR1 is SGHVS and CDR2 is FNYEAQ. CDR3 size: 19 residues. This chain's CDR3 is CASSLGVRGTGPKRETQYF. CDR3 DNA: TGTGCCAGCAGCTTAGGGGTTAGGGGGACAGGGCCTAAGAGAGAGACCCAGTACTTC.

The rearrangement joins TRBV5-1 to TRBJ1-1; weak D call: TRBD1 (6 bases). The CDR3 is 13 amino acids. CDR1 and CDR2 (germline): SGHRS, YFSETQ. V lost 0 bases and J lost 6, with 9 bases in between. CDR3 residues: CASSLGGGAEAFF. Written as DNA, the CDR3 is TGCGCCAGCAGCTTGGGAGGGGGGGCTGAAGCTTTCTTT.

This chain connects TRBV10-3 to TRBJ1-5; possible D gene TRBD1, 5 bases. Trimming removed 2 bases from V and 8 bases from J, with 16 bases in between. CDR3 length: 15 residues. Germline lookup yields CDR1 ENHRY and CDR2 SYGVKD. This CDR3 reads CAISEVPGRFEPQHF. In DNA form, the CDR3 reads TGTGCCATCAGTGAGGTACCGGGGCGGTTTGAGCCCCAGCATTTT.

The chain carries TRBV27 and TRBJ1-2; TRBD1 matches 10 bases. The CDR3 length is 18 residues. Germline CDR1 is MNHEY and CDR2 is SMNVEV (reference sequence). With V trimmed by 5 bases and J by 7 bases, 19 bases remained unmatched. The CDR3 DNA is TGTGCCAGCAGTGTGTCCCTAGACAGGGGGCAGGGTGGGGGTGGCTACACCTTC. Its protein product is CASSVSLDRGQGGGGYTF.

The chain combines TRBV21-1 with TRBJ1-1. TRBV21-1 is recorded as a pseudogene. The CDR3 has 16 residues. The CDR3 nucleotides read TGTGCCAGCAGCAAAGTTCGGGGAGGCTCGGACACTGAAGCTTTCTTT. Protein product: CASSKVRGGSDTEAFF.

The chain employs TRBV11-2 and TRBJ2-6; TRBD2 might be the D (5 bases). Trimming pared 4 bases from V and 0 bases from J, leaving 10 bases between. The V gene's germline CDR1 is SGHAT and CDR2 FQNNGV. CDR3 length: 16 residues. CDR3 nucleotides: TGTGCCAGCAGCTCGGCGGGTTACTCTGGGGCCAACGTCCTGACTTTC. This gives the protein CASSSAGYSGANVLTF. The whole variable domain, remainder taken from reference TRBV11-2 and TRBJ2-6, is EAGVAQSPRYKIIEKRQSVAFWCNPISGHATLYWYQQILGQGPKLLIQFQNNGVVDDSQLPKDRFSAERLKGVDSTLKIQPAKLEDSAVYLCASSSAGYSGANVLTFGAGSRLTVL.

The V and J genes are TRBV7-2 and TRBJ2-1; 9 nucleotides match TRBD2. CDR3 length: 15 amino acids. Germline V lookup: CDR1 SGHTA, CDR2 FQGNSA. The J segment lost 4 bases and the V segment lost 2 bases, leaving 3 bases of the junction unmatched. The DNA for the CDR3 is TGTGCCAGCAGCTTAAGCGGGGGGCTTTACAATGAGCAGTTCTTC. Its translation is CASSLSGGLYNEQFF.